This T cell receptor beta chain was profiled in a study of T-cell reconstitution after alpha-beta-depleted transplantation in children. This clonotype appeared many times. The library targeted TCRbeta and was prepared with unique molecular identifiers. TCRdb analysed the PCR reads with MiXCR anew, one entry per CDR3 protein. The table has over 15,000 distinct CDR3 sequences, approximately 12% seen once. The ends lost 3 bases at V and 5 bases at J; junction bases unmatched: 5. The CDR3 sequence is 13 residues long. The germline CDR1 and CDR2 sequences are SQVTM and ANQGSEA. The chain recombines TRBV29-1 with TRBJ2-7; 9 positions agree with TRBD1. The source was PBMCs, mostly from graft donor cells, collected 60 days after TCRalphabeta/CD19-depleted stem cell transplant. This clonotype was obtained from a female patient between 2 and 15 years old who had a stem cell transplant for congenital amegakaryocytic thrombocytopenia, so the T cells may come from the graft donor. CDR3 coding DNA: TGCAGCGTTGACCCGGGACAGGGAAACGAGCAGTACTTC. This codes for CSVDPGQGNEQYF.